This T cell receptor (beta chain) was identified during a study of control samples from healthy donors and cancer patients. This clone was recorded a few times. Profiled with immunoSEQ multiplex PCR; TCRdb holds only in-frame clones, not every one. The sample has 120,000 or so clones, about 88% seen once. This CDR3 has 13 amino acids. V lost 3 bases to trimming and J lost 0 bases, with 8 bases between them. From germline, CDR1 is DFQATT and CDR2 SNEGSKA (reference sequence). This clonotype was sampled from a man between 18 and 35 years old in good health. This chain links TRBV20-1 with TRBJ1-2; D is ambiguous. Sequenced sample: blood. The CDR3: CSASTGANYGYTF. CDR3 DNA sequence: TGCAGTGCTAGTACCGGCGCTAACTATGGCTACACCTTC.